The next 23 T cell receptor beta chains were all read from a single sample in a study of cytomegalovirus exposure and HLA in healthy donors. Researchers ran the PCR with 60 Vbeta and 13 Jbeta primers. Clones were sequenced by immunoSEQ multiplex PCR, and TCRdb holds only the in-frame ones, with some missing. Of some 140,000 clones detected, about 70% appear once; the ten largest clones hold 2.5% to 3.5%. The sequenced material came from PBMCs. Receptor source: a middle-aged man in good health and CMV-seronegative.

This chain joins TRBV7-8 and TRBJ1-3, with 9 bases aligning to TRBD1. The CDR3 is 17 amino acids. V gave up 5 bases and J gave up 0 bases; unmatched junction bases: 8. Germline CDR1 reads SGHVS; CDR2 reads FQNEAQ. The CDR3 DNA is TGTGCCAGCAGCGCGTACAGGGGGCAAGGCTCTGGAAACACCATATATTTT. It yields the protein CASSAYRGQGSGNTIYF. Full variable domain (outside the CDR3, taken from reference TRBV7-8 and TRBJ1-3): GAGVSQSPRYKVAKRGQDVALRCDPISGHVSLFWYQQALGQGPEFLTYFQNEAQLDKSGLPSDRFFAERPEGSVSTLKIQRTQQEDSAVYLCASSAYRGQGSGNTIYFGEGSWLTVV.

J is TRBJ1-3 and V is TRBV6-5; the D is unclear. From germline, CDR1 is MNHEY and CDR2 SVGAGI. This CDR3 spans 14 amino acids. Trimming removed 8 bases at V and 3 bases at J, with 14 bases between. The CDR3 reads CASRGGQFGNTIYF. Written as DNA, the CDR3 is TGTGCCAGCCGAGGCGGCCAATTTGGAAACACCATATATTTT.

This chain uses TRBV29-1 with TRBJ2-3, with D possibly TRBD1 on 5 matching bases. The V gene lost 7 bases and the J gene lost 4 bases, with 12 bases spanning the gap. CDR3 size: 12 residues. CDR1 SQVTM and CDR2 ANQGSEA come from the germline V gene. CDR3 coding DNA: TGCAGCGCCGCTGGGGCCTCAGATACGCAGTATTTT. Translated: CSAAGASDTQYF.

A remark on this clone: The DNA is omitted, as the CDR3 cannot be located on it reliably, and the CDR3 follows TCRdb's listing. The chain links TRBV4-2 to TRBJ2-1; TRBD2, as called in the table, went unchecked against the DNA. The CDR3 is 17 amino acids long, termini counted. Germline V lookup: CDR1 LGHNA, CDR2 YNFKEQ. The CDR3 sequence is CASSQDQSSTSGNEQFF.

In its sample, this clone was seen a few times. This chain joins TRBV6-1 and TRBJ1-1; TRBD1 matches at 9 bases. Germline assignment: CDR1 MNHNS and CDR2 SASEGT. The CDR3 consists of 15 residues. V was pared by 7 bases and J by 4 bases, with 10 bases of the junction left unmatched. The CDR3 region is CASISDMTGGTEAFF. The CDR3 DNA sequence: TGTGCCAGCATCTCCGATATGACAGGGGGCACTGAAGCTTTCTTT.

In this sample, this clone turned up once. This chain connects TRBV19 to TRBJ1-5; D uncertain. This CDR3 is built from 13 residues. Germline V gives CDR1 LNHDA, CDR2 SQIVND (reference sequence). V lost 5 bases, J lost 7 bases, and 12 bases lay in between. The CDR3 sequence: CASSWSHTQPQHF. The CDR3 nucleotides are TGTGCCAGTAGTTGGTCTCACACGCAGCCCCAGCATTTT. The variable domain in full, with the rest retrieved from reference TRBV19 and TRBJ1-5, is DGGITQSPKYLFRKEGQNVTLSCEQNLNHDAMYWYRQDPGQGLRLIYYSQIVNDFQKGDIAEGYSVSREKKESFPLTVTSAQKNPTAFYLCASSWSHTQPQHFGDGTRLSIL.

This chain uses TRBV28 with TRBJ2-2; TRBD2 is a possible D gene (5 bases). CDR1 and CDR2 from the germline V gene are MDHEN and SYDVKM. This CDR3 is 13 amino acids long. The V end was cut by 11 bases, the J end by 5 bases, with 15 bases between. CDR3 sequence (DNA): TGTGCCGCGCAGGACTCGGGAACCGGGGAGCTGTTTTTT. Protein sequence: CAAQDSGTGELFF.

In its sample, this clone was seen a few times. The CDR3 region has the DNA TGTGCCTGGAGTGGCCGACTAGGGCGACAAGAGACCCAGTACTTC. Protein: CAWSGRLGRQETQYF. V usage is TRBV30 and J usage is TRBJ2-5, with D tentatively TRBD2 (6 bases). Germline CDR1 GTSNPN, CDR2 SVGIG (reference sequence). The CDR3 loop spans 15 amino acids. V was shortened by 1 base and J by 2 bases, with 14 bases between the two germline ends. The whole variable domain, filled in from reference TRBV30 and TRBJ2-5, reads SQTIHQWPATLVQPVGSPLSLECTVEGTSNPNLYWYRQAAGRGLQLLFYSVGIGQISSEVPQNLSASRPQDRQFILSSKKLLLSDSGFYLCAWSGRLGRQETQYFGPGTRLLVL.

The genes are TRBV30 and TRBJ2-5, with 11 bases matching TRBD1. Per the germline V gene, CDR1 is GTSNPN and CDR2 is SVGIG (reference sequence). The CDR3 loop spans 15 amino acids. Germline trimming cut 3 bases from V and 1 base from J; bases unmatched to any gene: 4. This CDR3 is CAWSLDRGRQETQYF. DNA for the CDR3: TGTGCCTGGAGCCTGGACAGGGGGCGCCAAGAGACCCAGTACTTC. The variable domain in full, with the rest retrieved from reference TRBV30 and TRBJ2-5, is SQTIHQWPATLVQPVGSPLSLECTVEGTSNPNLYWYRQAAGRGLQLLFYSVGIGQISSEVPQNLSASRPQDRQFILSSKKLLLSDSGFYLCAWSLDRGRQETQYFGPGTRLLVL.

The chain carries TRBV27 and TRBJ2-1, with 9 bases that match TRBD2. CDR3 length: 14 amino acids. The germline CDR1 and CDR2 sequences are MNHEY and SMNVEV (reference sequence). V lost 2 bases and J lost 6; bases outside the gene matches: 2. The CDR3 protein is CASSLGLATNEQFF. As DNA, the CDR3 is TGTGCCAGCAGTTTAGGACTAGCGACCAATGAGCAGTTCTTC.

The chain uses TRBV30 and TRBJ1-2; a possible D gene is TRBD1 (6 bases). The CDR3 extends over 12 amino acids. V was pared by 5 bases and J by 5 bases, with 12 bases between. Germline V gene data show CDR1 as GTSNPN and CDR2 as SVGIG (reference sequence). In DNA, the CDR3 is TGTGCCTGGGCAGGGGACGGTTATGGCTACACCTTC. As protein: CAWAGDGYGYTF.

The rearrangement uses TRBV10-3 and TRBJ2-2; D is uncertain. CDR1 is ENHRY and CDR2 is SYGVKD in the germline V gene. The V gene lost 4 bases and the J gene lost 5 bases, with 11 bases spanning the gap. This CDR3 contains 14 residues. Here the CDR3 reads CAISGSSSTGELFF. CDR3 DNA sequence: TGTGCCATCAGTGGGTCGTCGTCGACCGGGGAGCTGTTTTTT.

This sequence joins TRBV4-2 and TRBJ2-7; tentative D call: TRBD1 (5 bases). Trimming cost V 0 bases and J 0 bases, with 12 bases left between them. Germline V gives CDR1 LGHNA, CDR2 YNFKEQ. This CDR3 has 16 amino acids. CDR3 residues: CASSQEGARSSYEQYF. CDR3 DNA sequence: TGTGCCAGCAGCCAAGAAGGGGCCAGGAGCTCCTACGAGCAGTACTTC.

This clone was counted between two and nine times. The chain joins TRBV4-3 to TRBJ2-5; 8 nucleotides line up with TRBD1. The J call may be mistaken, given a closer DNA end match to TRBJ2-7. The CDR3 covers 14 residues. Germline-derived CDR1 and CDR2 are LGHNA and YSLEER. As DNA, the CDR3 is TGCGCCAGCAGCCGGGACCAAGGACAGGGCGAGCAGTACTTC. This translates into CASSRDQGQGEQYF.

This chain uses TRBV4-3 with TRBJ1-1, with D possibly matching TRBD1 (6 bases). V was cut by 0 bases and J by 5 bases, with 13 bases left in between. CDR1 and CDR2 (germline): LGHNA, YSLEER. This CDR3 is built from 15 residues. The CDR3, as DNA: TGCGCCAGCAGCCAAGAGTCAGGGGCGAGAACTGAAGCTTTCTTT. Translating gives CASSQESGARTEAFF.

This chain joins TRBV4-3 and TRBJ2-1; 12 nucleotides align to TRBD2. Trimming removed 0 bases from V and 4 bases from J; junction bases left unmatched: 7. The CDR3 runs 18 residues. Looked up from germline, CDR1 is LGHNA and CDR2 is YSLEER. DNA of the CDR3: TGCGCCAGCAGCCAAGATCGACTAGCGGGGGCCCCATACAATGAGCAGTTCTTC. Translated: CASSQDRLAGAPYNEQFF.

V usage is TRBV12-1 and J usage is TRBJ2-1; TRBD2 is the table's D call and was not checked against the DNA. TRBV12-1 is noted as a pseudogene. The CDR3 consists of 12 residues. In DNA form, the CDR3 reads TGTGCCAGCAGTCTACCCGCCCCGCGGCAGTTCTTC. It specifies CASSLPAPRQFF.

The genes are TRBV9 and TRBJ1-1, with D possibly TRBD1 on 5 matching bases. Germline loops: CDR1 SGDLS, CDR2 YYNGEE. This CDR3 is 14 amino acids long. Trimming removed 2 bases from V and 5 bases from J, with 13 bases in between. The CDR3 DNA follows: TGTGCCAGCAGCGTGGGGGACTCGGGGACTGAAGCTTTCTTT. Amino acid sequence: CASSVGDSGTEAFF.

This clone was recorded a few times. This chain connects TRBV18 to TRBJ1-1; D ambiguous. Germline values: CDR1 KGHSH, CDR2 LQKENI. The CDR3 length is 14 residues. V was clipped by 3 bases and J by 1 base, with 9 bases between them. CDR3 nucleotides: TGTGCCAGCTCACCGGGCAGGCAGAACACTGAAGCTTTCTTT. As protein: CASSPGRQNTEAFF. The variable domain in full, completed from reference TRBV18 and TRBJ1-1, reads NAGVMQNPRHLVRRRGQEARLRCSPMKGHSHVYWYRQLPEEGLKFMVYLQKENIIDESGMPKERFSAEFPKEGPSILRIQQVVRGDSAAYFCASSPGRQNTEAFFGQGTRLTVV.

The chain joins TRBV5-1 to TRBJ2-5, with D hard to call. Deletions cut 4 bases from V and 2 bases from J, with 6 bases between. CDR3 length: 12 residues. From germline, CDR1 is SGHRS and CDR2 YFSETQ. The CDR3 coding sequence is TGCGCCAGCAGCCCCCAGCAAGAGACCCAGTACTTC. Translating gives CASSPQQETQYF.

The CDR3 here is CASTSGGGPPYQETQYF. CDR3 DNA sequence: TGCGCCAGCACGTCGGGCGGGGGGCCCCCGTACCAAGAGACCCAGTACTTC. The chain employs TRBV10-2 and TRBJ2-5; 8 bases are shared with TRBD2. Germline V gene lookup returns CDR1 WSHSY and CDR2 SAAADI. This CDR3 spans 17 amino acids. Germline trimming cut 7 bases from V and 0 bases from J; bases unmatched to any gene: 13.

DNA for the CDR3: TGTGCCAGCAGGACCGGGACAGGGATCTACGAGCAGTACTTC. Its translation is CASRTGTGIYEQYF. V gene TRBV6-8 combines with J gene TRBJ2-7, with 9 bases fitting TRBD1. This CDR3 is 14 amino acids long. V trimming: 6 bases; J trimming: 3 bases; junction bases outside the gene matches: 6. CDR1 MNHGY and CDR2 SAAAGT come from the germline V gene.

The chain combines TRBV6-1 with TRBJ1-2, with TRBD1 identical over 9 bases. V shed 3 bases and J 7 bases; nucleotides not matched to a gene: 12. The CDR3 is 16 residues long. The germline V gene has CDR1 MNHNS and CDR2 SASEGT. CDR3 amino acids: CASSDIKGQGARGYTF. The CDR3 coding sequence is TGTGCCAGCAGTGATATAAAGGGACAGGGCGCACGTGGCTACACCTTC.